What follows describes a single TCR beta chain. The sample belongs to a study of cytomegalovirus exposure and HLA in healthy donors. Researchers ran the PCR with 60 Vbeta and 13 Jbeta primers. Assay used: immunoSEQ multiplex PCR; TCRdb lists only in-frame clones, some missing. The sample has 130,000 or so clones; around three quarters are singletons. Trimming left V 5 bases short and J 4 bases short, with 11 bases between. The germline CDR1 and CDR2 sequences are MDHEN and SYDVKM. CDR3 length equals 14 residues. The sample consisted of PBMCs. The sequence was obtained from a man aged 25-45 years in good health and CMV-seronegative. The gene calls are TRBV28 and TRBJ1-4, with D perhaps matching TRBD1 (6 bases). In DNA form, the CDR3 reads TGTGCCAGCAGTCAGGACAGACGTAATGAAAAACTGTTTTTT. Protein sequence: CASSQDRRNEKLFF. Drawing the rest from reference TRBV28 and TRBJ1-4, the complete variable domain is DVKVTQSSRYLVKRTGEKVFLECVQDMDHENMFWYRQDPGLGLRLIYFSYDVKMKEKGDIPEGYSVSREKKERFSLILESASTNQTSMYLCASSQDRRNEKLFFGSGTQLSVL.